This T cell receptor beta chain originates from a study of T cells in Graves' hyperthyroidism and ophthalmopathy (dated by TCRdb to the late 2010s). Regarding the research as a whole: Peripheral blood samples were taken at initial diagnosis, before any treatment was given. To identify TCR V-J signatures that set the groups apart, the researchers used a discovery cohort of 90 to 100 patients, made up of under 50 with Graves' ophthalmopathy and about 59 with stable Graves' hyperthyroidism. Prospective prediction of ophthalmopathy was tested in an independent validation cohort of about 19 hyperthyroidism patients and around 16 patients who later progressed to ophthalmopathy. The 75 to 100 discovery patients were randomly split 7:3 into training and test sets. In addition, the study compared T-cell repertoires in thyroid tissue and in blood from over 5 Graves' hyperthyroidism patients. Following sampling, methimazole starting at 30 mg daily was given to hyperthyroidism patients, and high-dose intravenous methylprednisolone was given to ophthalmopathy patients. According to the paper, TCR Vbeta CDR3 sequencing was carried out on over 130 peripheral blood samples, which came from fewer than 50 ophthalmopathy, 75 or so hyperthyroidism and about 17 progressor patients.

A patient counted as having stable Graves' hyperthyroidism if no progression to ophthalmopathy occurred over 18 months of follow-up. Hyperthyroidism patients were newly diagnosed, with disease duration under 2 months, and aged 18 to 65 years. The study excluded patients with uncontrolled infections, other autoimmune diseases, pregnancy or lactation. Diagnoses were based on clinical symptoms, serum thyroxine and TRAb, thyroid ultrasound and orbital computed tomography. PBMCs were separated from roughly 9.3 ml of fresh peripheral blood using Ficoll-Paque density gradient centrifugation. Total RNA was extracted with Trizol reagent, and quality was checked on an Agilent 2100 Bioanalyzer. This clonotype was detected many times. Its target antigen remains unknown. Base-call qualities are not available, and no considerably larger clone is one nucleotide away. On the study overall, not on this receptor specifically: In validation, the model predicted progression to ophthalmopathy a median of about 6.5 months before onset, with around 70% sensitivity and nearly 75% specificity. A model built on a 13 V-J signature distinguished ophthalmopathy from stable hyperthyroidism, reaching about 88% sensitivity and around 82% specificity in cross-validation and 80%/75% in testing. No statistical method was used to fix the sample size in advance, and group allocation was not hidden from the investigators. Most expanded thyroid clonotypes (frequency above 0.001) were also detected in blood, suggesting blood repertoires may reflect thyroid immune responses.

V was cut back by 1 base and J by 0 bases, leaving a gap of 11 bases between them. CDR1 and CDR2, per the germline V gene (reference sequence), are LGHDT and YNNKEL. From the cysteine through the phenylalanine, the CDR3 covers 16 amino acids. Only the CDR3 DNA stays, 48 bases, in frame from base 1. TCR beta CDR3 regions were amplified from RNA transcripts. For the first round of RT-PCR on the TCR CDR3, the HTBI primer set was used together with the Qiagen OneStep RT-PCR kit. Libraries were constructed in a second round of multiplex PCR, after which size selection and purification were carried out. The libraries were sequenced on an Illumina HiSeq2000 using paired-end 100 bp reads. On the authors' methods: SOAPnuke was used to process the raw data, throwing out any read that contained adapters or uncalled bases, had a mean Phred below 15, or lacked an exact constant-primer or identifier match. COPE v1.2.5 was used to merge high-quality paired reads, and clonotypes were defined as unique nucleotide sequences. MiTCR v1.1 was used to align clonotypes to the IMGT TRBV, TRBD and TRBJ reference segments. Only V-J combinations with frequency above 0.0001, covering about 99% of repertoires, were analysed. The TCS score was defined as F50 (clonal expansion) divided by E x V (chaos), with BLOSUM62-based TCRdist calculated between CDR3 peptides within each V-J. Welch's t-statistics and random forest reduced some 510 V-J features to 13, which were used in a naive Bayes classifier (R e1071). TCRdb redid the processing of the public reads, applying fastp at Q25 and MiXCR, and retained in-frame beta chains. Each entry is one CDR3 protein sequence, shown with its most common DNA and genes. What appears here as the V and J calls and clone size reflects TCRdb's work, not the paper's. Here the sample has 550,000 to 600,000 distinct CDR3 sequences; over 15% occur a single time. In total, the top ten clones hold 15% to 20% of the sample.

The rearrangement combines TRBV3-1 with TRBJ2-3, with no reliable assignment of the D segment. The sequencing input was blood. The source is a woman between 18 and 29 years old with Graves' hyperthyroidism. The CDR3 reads CASSQATPFSTDTQYF. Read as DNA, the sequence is TGTGCCAGCAGCCAAGCCACCCCATTTAGCACAGATACGCAGTATTTT.